Presented here are 19 T cell receptor beta chains from one specimen sequenced in a study of HIV-infected children after antiretroviral therapy interruption (dated by TCRdb to the late 2010s). This specimen's treatment or condition label, interpreted: PENTA 11 planned treatment interruption arm or continuous ART arm. The library came from 3' RACE. This sample was sequenced with an Illumina MiSeq. To correct PCR amplification bias, TCR libraries were generated from RNA with a 3' RACE protocol that used unique molecular identifiers. Starting from the raw public reads, TCRdb applied fastp trimming at Q25, assembled clones with MiXCR and retained in-frame beta chains. Each CDR3 protein gets just one entry, which takes the most common genes and DNA from the rows behind it. The sample yields 30,000 to 50,000 distinct CDR3 sequences; over 6% were counted once. The top ten clones comprise roughly 0.87% of the sample.

The sequencing here drew on CD45RA+ CD4+ T cells from PBMCs, pooled from several time points, taken from a donor given antiretroviral therapy, either interrupted or continuous. The intended sense of this specimen's cell subset or site label: naive CD4+ CD45RA+ CD45RO- T cells. These receptors came from a pool of human donors with HIV.

This clonotype was detected ten times or more. The V gene is TRBV29-1, the J gene TRBJ2-5; TRBD2 agrees at 11 bases. The CDR3 runs to 16 residues. V shed 3 bases, J shed 0 bases, and the junction held 6 bases outside the gene matches. CDR1 and CDR2 from the germline V gene are SQVTM and ANQGSEA. This chain's CDR3 is CSVEPSSGRNQETQYF. The DNA for the CDR3 is TGCAGCGTTGAGCCCTCTAGCGGGAGGAACCAAGAGACCCAGTACTTC.

This clonotype came up many times. The chain uses TRBV2 and TRBJ2-7; a possible D gene is TRBD2 (6 bases). CDR1 and CDR2 (germline): SNHLY, FYNNEI. V was shortened by 9 bases and J by 2 bases, with 14 bases between the two germline ends. There are 13 residues in the CDR3. The CDR3 DNA sequence: TGTGCCAGTCTCCGGGACTCCACCTACGAGCAGTACTTC. Translation gives CASLRDSTYEQYF.

This clonotype occurred a few times. The chain recombines TRBV10-3 with TRBJ1-1; D not resolved. The CDR3 is 13 residues long. The germline V and J ends were trimmed by 5 bases and 0 bases, with 7 bases remaining between them. Per germline, CDR1 ENHRY and CDR2 SYGVKD. CDR3 sequence: CAISPTLNTEAFF. CDR3 coding DNA: TGTGCCATCAGTCCCACACTGAACACTGAAGCTTTCTTT.

This clonotype has only a few counts. V and J are TRBV7-2 and TRBJ2-4; D is perhaps TRBD1 (5 bases). The length of the CDR3 is 15 residues. Germline CDR1 SGHTA, CDR2 FQGNSA. Trimming took 1 base from V and 4 from J, leaving 11 bases between them. The CDR3 nucleotides read TGTGCCAGCAGCTTAGGACAGACCTTAAAAAACATTCAGTACTTC. It is translated as CASSLGQTLKNIQYF.

This clonotype was detected many times. The germline gene is not matched at one end of the junction; a read error may be the cause. V usage is TRBV19 and J usage is TRBJ2-4, with D perhaps matching TRBD1 (5 bases). There are 12 residues in the CDR3. Looked up from germline, CDR1 is LNHDA and CDR2 is SQIVND (reference sequence). CDR3 bases: TGTGCCAGCAGACAGAGTCAAAACACCTTGTACTTT. Translation gives CASRQSQNTLYF.

This clonotype has a count of ten or more. CDR3 DNA: TGTGCCAGCAGCGTGAATTCGGGGGTTGGAGAGACCCAGTACTTC. Residues: CASSVNSGVGETQYF. The chain has TRBV9 and TRBJ2-5, with TRBD2 as a possible D gene (6 bases). The V end was cut by 2 bases, the J end by 4 bases, with 15 bases between. Per the germline V gene, CDR1 is SGDLS and CDR2 is YYNGEE. The CDR3 is made up of 15 amino acids.

This clonotype showed up just a few times. The chain uses TRBV6-6 and TRBJ2-1; 10 bases match TRBD2. The length of the CDR3 is 17 residues. Per the germline V gene, CDR1 is MNHNY and CDR2 is SVGAGI (reference sequence). V lost 9 bases, J lost 4 bases, and 15 bases stayed unmatched. CDR3 sequence (DNA): TGTGCCAGGGGGGAGCGGGAGGGCCTGGACATTTACAATGAGCAGTTCTTC. This sequence encodes CARGEREGLDIYNEQFF.

This clonotype came up many times. The rearrangement uses TRBV12-3 or TRBV12-4 and TRBJ2-5; D is uncertain. V was shortened by 3 bases and J by 0 bases, with 5 bases between the two germline ends. This CDR3 comprises 13 residues. The CDR3: CASSFRYQETQYF. CDR3 sequence (DNA): TGTGCCAGCAGTTTTAGGTACCAAGAGACCCAGTACTTC.

This clonotype is labeled as medium-sized. The rearrangement uses TRBV6-5 and TRBJ2-2; weak D call: TRBD2 (6 bases). The V end lost 5 bases, the J end lost 0 bases, and 19 bases lay between the germline ends. This CDR3 spans 18 amino acids. Germline CDR1 reads MNHEY; CDR2 reads SVGAGI. The CDR3 region is CASSHYARGRTNTGELFF. DNA of the CDR3: TGTGCCAGCAGTCACTACGCCCGGGGGAGAACGAACACCGGGGAGCTGTTTTTT.

This clonotype was seen at least ten times. The rearrangement links TRBV29-1 to TRBJ2-3, with TRBD1 as a possible D gene (6 bases). The CDR3 covers 16 residues. V was trimmed by 6 bases and J by 3 bases, leaving 22 bases between them. The germline V gene has CDR1 SQVTM and CDR2 ANQGSEA. CDR3 amino acids: CSVPAAQGLGTDTQYF. Written as DNA, the CDR3 is TGCAGCGTCCCCGCCGCCCAGGGGTTAGGGACAGATACGCAGTATTTT.

This clonotype is medium-sized in the sample. One end of the junction does not line up with germline, which may come from a read error. This sequence joins TRBV10-2 and TRBJ1-1, with unresolved D. Germline V gene data show CDR1 as WSHSY and CDR2 as SAAADI. The CDR3 contains 13 residues. The CDR3, as DNA: TGTGCCAGCAGTGATGGCAGAAACACAGAAGTCTTCTTT. Translated: CASSDGRNTEVFF.

The gene calls are TRBV4-1 and TRBJ2-6; 8 nucleotides align to TRBD1. V lost 1 base, J lost 0 bases, and 5 bases stayed unmatched. This CDR3 has 18 residues. The V gene's germline CDR1 is MGHRA and CDR2 YSYEKL. The CDR3 DNA reads as TGCGCCAGCAGCCAAGCGGGACAGGCTGTCTCTGGGGCCAACGTCCTGACTTTC. Translating gives CASSQAGQAVSGANVLTF.

This clonotype was seen a handful of times. This chain uses TRBV29-1 with TRBJ2-1; D gene unclear. Trimming removed 1 base from V and 10 bases from J, with 17 bases in between. Germline values: CDR1 SQVTM, CDR2 ANQGSEA. The CDR3 consists of 14 residues. CDR3 nucleotides: TGCAGCGTTGAAGGGTCTGGCCTAGTTCGCGAGCAGTTCTTC. Protein: CSVEGSGLVREQFF.

This clonotype was found a few times. V is TRBV28 and J is TRBJ2-7; tentative D call: TRBD2 (6 bases). Per germline, CDR1 MDHEN and CDR2 SYDVKM. The CDR3 has 11 residues. The V end was cut by 6 bases, the J end by 3 bases, with 6 bases between. This chain's CDR3 is CASRAGYEQYF. In nucleotides, the CDR3 is TGTGCCAGCAGAGCGGGCTACGAGCAGTACTTC.

This clonotype is labeled as medium-sized (0.01 to 0.1%). The V gene is TRBV4-1, the J gene TRBJ1-1; D uncertain. CDR3 length: 15 residues. V lost 0 bases and J 0 bases, leaving 8 bases between the germline ends. Germline V lookup: CDR1 MGHRA, CDR2 YSYEKL. CDR3 nucleotides: TGCGCCAGCAGCCAAGAAGAACGAGTGAACACTGAAGCTTTCTTT. Its protein is CASSQEERVNTEAFF.

This clonotype was recorded at least ten times. The gene calls are TRBV5-1 and TRBJ1-2; 9 bases are a match to TRBD1. V dropped 0 bases and J dropped 2; count of bases not matched to a gene: 8. This CDR3 region has 17 residues. The germline gives CDR1 SGHRS, CDR2 YFSETQ. The CDR3 loop reads CASSLGSTGGGNYGYTF. CDR3 in DNA: TGCGCCAGCAGCTTGGGATCTACAGGGGGCGGCAACTATGGCTACACCTTC.

This clonotype was seen ten or more times. One junction end disagrees with the germline gene, perhaps due to a read error. CDR3 coding DNA: TGTGCCAGCTCTCTCCCTGGGGGGGACACCCAGTACTTT. Translating gives CASSLPGGDTQYF. The rearrangement uses TRBV13 and TRBJ2-5, with a possible D match to TRBD2 (7 bases). Germline loops: CDR1 PRHDT, CDR2 FYEKMQ (reference sequence). The CDR3 runs to 13 residues.

This clonotype was picked up many times. This chain links TRBV6-6 with TRBJ1-2, with 8 bases lining up with TRBD1. CDR1 and CDR2 (germline): MNHNY, SVGAGI (reference sequence). CDR3 size: 12 residues. Unmatched junction bases numbered 7, after V lost 10 bases and J lost 6 bases. CDR3 sequence: CATWTGTHGYTF. In DNA, the CDR3 is TGTGCCACCTGGACAGGGACTCATGGCTACACCTTC.

Relative to its sample, this clonotype is medium-sized. The chain combines TRBV29-1 with TRBJ2-7; D possibly matches TRBD1 or TRBD2 (5 bases each). Trimming removed 4 bases at V and 0 bases at J, with 10 bases between. The CDR3 is 13 residues long. Per the germline V gene, CDR1 is SQVTM and CDR2 is ANQGSEA. CDR3 nucleotide sequence: TGCAGCGTTGGTGGGACCTACTCCTACGAGCAGTACTTC. Encoded protein: CSVGGTYSYEQYF.